These T cell receptor beta chains were read from a single sample in a study of cytomegalovirus exposure and HLA in healthy donors. TCRdb's copy holds only in-frame clones and misses some; the assay was immunoSEQ multiplex PCR. Counted here are fewer than 120,000 clones, 76% occurring once; the ten biggest clones make up 13%. The sequenced material came from PBMCs. The receptors stem from a man under 40 in good health and CMV-seropositive. Both conserved end residues are part of each CDR3. A D gene is named only where the DNA matches it firmly. Size values are once, few and many counts, or a class for expanded clones, and some rows have none.

j_gene,v_gene,d_gene,abundance,CDR3nt,CDR3aa
TRBJ1-4,TRBV4-2,TRBD1,.,TGTGCCAGCAGCCAAGGGTCCGACAGGGTAGCTGAAAAACTGTTTTTT,CASSQGSDRVAEKLFF
TRBJ2-3,TRBV11-2,.,.,TGTGCCAGCAGCTCCCCCGGGGATACGCAGTATTTT,CASSSPGDTQYF
TRBJ1-1,TRBV29-1,.,few,TGCAGCGTTGAGAGGTTCATGAACACTGAAGCTTTCTTT,CSVERFMNTEAFF
TRBJ2-7,TRBV28,.,.,TGTGCCAGCACCCTGGGTGGAAGGCGGGGGCGACGGAAGCACGAGCAGTACTTC,CASTLGGRRGRRKHEQYF
TRBJ2-5,TRBV25-1,.,few,TGTGCCAGCAGTGAGTGGGGGGGGGCGGAGGAGACCCAGTACTTC,CASSEWGGAEETQYF
TRBJ1-2,TRBV10-3,TRBD1,.,TGTGCCATCAGTGGCACAGGGGAGCCCTATGGCTACACCTTC,CAISGTGEPYGYTF
TRBJ2-3,TRBV5-1,.,.,TGCGCCAGCAGCTTGGCCAGTCCGGGTGCAGATACGCAGTATTTT,CASSLASPGADTQYF
TRBJ2-7,TRBV28,.,few,TGTGCCAGCAATCCCCTCGGGTTATCCCCAAGGCAGTACTTC,CASNPLGLSPRQYF
TRBJ1-5,TRBV27,.,.,TGTGCCAGCAGTCCAGGACAGATTTATCAGCCCCAGCATTTT,CASSPGQIYQPQHF
TRBJ2-5,TRBV28,.,.,TGTGCCAGCAGTTTCAGGGAACCGAAGACCCAGTACTTC,CASSFREPKTQYF
TRBJ2-2,TRBV4-3,.,.,TGCGCCAGCAGCCAAGAACGCAGGGGCCCGTCGAACACCGGGGAGCTGTTTTTT,CASSQERRGPSNTGELFF
TRBJ1-5,TRBV2,TRBD1,.,TGTGCCACCAGACAGGGGAGAGGCAATCAGCCCCAGCATTTT,CATRQGRGNQPQHF
TRBJ2-7,TRBV28,TRBD2,.,TGTGCCAGCAGTTTAGGCGGGGGGCCCTACGAGCAGTACTTC,CASSLGGGPYEQYF
TRBJ1-2,TRBV6-6,.,.,TGTGCCAGCATCAAAGGCGGGGAATCGGGCTATGGCTACACCTTC,CASIKGGESGYGYTF
TRBJ2-1,TRBV29-1,TRBD2,few,TGCAGCGCTTTGCTAGCGGGGCCACTGGTGGGCAATGAGCAGTTCTTC,CSALLAGPLVGNEQFF
TRBJ2-7,TRBV28,TRBD2,.,TGTGCCAGCAGTTTTGAGTTAGCGGGGGAGTACGAGCAGTACTTC,CASSFELAGEYEQYF
TRBJ2-5,TRBV4-1,TRBD2,.,TGCGCCAGCAGCCAACTCTTGGGGGGGAGGCAAGAGACCCAGTACTTC,CASSQLLGGRQETQYF
TRBJ2-3,TRBV6-5,TRBD2,.,TGTGCCAGCAGTCCGGGACTAGGATACACAGATACGCAGTATTTT,CASSPGLGYTDTQYF
TRBJ2-2,TRBV18,TRBD1,.,TGTGCCAGCTCACCGGGACAGGGTGGCACCGGGGAGCTGTTTTTT,CASSPGQGGTGELFF
TRBJ1-1,TRBV6-5,.,.,TGTGCCAGCAGTTCTGACAGGAGCACTGAAGCTTTCTTT,CASSSDRSTEAFF
TRBJ2-7,TRBV2,TRBD1,once,TGTGCCAGCAGTGAAGTGGCAGGGGGACAGAACGAGCAGTACTTC,CASSEVAGGQNEQYF
TRBJ2-2,TRBV13,TRBD1,once,TGTGCCAGCAGCGAAACCAAGGGGGCAAGTGACACCGGGGAGCTGTTTTTT,CASSETKGASDTGELFF
TRBJ2-3,TRBV4-3,TRBD2,.,TGCGCCAGCAGCCAGGCGGCCAGCGGGGTTAGCACAGATACGCAGTATTTT,CASSQAASGVSTDTQYF
TRBJ1-2,TRBV4-2,TRBD1,once,TGTGCCAGCAGCCTCGGGACAGCTGCTAACTATGGCTACACCTTC,CASSLGTAANYGYTF
TRBJ1-3,TRBV7-8,.,.,TGTGCCAGCGCCCGCGAGGGTAACACCATATATTTT,CASAREGNTIYF
TRBJ2-2,TRBV6-5,TRBD2,.,TGTGCCAGCAGTAGCTTGCGGGGGGTCACCGGGGAGCTGTTTTTT,CASSSLRGVTGELFF
TRBJ2-1,TRBV4-1,TRBD2,.,TGCGCCAGCAGCCAAGAGCCGGGGGGGTACAATGAGCAGTTCTTC,CASSQEPGGYNEQFF
TRBJ1-5,TRBV19,.,.,TGTGCCGAGAGCGGGGTTAATCAGCCCCAGCATTTT,CAESGVNQPQHF
TRBJ1-1,TRBV7-9,TRBD1,.,TGTGCCAGCAGCTTAGGTCCCGGGACAGGGGCGAACACTGAAGCTTTCTTT,CASSLGPGTGANTEAFF
TRBJ1-3,TRBV9,TRBD1,few,TGTGCCAGCAGCGTAGAAGGGGGCGGCGGAAACACCATATATTTT,CASSVEGGGGNTIYF
TRBJ2-1,TRBV27,TRBD2,once,TGTGCCAGCAGTTTGTTTAAGCGGGGCTCCTACAATGAGCAGTTCTTC,CASSLFKRGSYNEQFF
TRBJ2-5,TRBV10-3,TRBD1,.,TGTGCCATCAGCCCACAGGGGGGACAAGAGACCCAGTACTTC,CAISPQGGQETQYF
TRBJ2-7,TRBV9,.,.,TGTGCCAGCAGCGTAGGGCCGACCTACGAGCAGTACTTC,CASSVGPTYEQYF
TRBJ1-6,TRBV7-2,TRBD1,.,TGTGCCAGCAGCTCTACCCCGGGACAGGGAAATTCACCCCTCCACTTT,CASSSTPGQGNSPLHF
TRBJ1-2,TRBV28,TRBD1,.,TGTGCCAGCAGCTTCCCGGGACAGTATGGCTACACCTTC,CASSFPGQYGYTF
TRBJ2-3,TRBV9,TRBD2,.,TGTGCCAGCAGCGTAGGGCTAGCGGGGGCTCTGAGCACAGATACGCAGTATTTT,CASSVGLAGALSTDTQYF
TRBJ1-2,TRBV5-8,.,once,TGTGCCAGCAGCCGGTACCACTTC,CASSRYHF
TRBJ1-6,TRBV18,TRBD1,.,TGTGCCAGCTCATCGGACAGGGGCCTTAATTCACCCCTCCACTTT,CASSSDRGLNSPLHF
TRBJ2-7,TRBV7-9,.,few,TGTGCCAGCCATAAGGGGGAACTTACCTACGAGCAGTACTTC,CASHKGELTYEQYF
TRBJ1-1,TRBV7-2,.,.,TGTGCCAGCAGCTTTGACACGAACACTGAAGCTTTCTTT,CASSFDTNTEAFF
TRBJ2-3,TRBV7-2,.,few,TGTGCCAGTACTAGCACAGATACGCAGTATTTT,CASTSTDTQYF
TRBJ1-2,TRBV29-1,.,.,TGCAGCGTTGGACAGAACGTCTATGGCTACACCTTC,CSVGQNVYGYTF
TRBJ2-7,TRBV28,.,few,TGTGCCAGCAGTTCTCCGTCCCAGGGGACCTACGAGCAGTACTTC,CASSSPSQGTYEQYF
TRBJ2-7,TRBV7-2,.,.,TGTGCCAGCAGCTTTTCAGGTGCACCCTACGAGCAGTACTTC,CASSFSGAPYEQYF
TRBJ2-5,TRBV10-1,.,.,TGCGCCAGCAGTGAGGTGGGCAGTCAAGAGACCCAGTACTTC,CASSEVGSQETQYF
TRBJ2-5,TRBV7-2,TRBD1,.,TGTGCCAGCAGCTTAAGGGGACAGATTACCCAAGAGACCCAGTACTTC,CASSLRGQITQETQYF
TRBJ2-1,TRBV7-9,.,.,TGTGCCAGCAGCTCCCTAAGCATGGATGAGCAGTTCTTC,CASSSLSMDEQFF
TRBJ2-5,TRBV4-3,.,.,TGCGCCAGCAGCCTCGGCCTTGGGACTCCTCAAGAGACCCAGTACTTC,CASSLGLGTPQETQYF
TRBJ1-1,TRBV30,.,.,TGTGCCTGGATCTTGGGTGCAGGCTCTGGGTCTGAAGCTTTCTTT,CAWILGAGSGSEAFF
TRBJ2-5,TRBV27,TRBD1,.,TGTGCCAGCAGTTTATGGACAGGGAGACAAGAGATCCAGTACTTC,CASSLWTGRQEIQYF
TRBJ2-7,TRBV7-3,.,once,TGTGCCAGCAGGTCAGCCCCAGGCTCCTACGAGCAGTACTTC,CASRSAPGSYEQYF
TRBJ1-1,TRBV7-9,.,.,TGTGCCAGTAAACCTCAGGGTGTATACACTGAAGCTTTCTTT,CASKPQGVYTEAFF
TRBJ1-4,TRBV6-1,.,.,TGTGCCAGCAGTGACTGGGACTCTGCAACTAATGAAAAACTGTTTTTT,CASSDWDSATNEKLFF